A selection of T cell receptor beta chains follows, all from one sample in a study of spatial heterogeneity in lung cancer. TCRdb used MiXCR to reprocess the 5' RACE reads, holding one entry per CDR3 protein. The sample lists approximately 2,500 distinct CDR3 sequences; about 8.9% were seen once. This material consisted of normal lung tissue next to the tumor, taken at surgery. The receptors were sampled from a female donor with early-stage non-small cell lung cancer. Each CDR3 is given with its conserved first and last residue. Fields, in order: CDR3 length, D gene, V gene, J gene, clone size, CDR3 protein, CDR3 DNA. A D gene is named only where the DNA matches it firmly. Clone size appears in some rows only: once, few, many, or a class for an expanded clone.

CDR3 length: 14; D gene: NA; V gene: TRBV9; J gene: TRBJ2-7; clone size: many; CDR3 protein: CASSKGPSSYEQYF; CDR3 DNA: TGTGCCAGCAGCAAAGGTCCGAGCTCCTACGAGCAGTACTTC
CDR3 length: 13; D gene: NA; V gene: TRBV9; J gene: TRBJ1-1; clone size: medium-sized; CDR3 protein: CASSVTGNTEAFF; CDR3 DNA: TGTGCCAGCAGCGTAACAGGGAACACTGAAGCTTTCTTT
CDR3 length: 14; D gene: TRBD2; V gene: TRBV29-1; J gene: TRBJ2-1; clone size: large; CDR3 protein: CSVRKAGTYNEQFF; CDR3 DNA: TGCAGCGTTCGGAAAGCGGGGACCTACAATGAGCAGTTCTTC
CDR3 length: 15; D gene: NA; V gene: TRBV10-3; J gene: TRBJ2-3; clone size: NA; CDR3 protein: CAIGQSLASTDTQYF; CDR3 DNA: TGTGCCATCGGGCAGTCCTTAGCAAGCACAGATACGCAGTATTTT
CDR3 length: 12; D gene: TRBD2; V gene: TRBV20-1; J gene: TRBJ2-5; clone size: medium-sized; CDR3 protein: CSAQAGRETQYF; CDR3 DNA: TGCAGTGCTCAAGCGGGACGGGAGACCCAGTACTTC
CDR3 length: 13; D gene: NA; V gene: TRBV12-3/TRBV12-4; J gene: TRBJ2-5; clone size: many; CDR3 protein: CASSFSGSETQYF; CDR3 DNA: TGTGCCAGCAGTTTCTCGGGGTCGGAGACCCAGTACTTC
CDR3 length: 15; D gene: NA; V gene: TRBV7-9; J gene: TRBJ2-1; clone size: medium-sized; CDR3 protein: CASSLGFERVDEQFF; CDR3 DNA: TGTGCCAGCAGCTTAGGTTTCGAGCGGGTGGATGAGCAGTTCTTC
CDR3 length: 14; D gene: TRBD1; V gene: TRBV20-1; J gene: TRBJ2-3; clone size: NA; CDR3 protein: CSARGDRPGDTQYF; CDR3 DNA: TGCAGTGCTAGAGGGGACAGGCCGGGAGATACGCAGTATTTT
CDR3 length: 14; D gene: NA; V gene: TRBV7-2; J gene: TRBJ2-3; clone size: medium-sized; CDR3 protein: CASSLGAGRVTQYF; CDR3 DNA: TGTGCCAGCAGCTTAGGCGCGGGGCGGGTTACGCAGTATTTT
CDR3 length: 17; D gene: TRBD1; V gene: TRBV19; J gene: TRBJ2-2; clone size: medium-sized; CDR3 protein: CASSIAGTGPITGELFF; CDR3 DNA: TGTGCCAGTAGTATCGCCGGGACAGGGCCCATCACCGGGGAGCTGTTTTTT
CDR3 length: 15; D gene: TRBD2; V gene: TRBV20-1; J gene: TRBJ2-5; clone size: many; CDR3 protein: CSARVRGGRQETQYF; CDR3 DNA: TGCAGTGCTAGAGTTCGGGGGGGACGGCAAGAGACCCAGTACTTC
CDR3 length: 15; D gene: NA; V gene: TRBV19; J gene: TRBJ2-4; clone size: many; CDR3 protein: CASSPRRGAKNIQYF; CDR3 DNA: TGTGCCAGTAGTCCTCGCAGGGGAGCCAAAAACATTCAGTACTTC
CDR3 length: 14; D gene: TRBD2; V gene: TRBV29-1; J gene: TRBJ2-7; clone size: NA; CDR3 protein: CSVAVGGSSYEQYF; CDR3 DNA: TGCAGCGTTGCCGTCGGGGGGTCCTCCTACGAGCAGTACTTC
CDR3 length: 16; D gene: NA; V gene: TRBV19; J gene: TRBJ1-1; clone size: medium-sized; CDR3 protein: CASTTDGRNMNTEAFF; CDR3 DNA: TGTGCCAGTACCACGGACGGACGAAACATGAACACTGAAGCTTTCTTT
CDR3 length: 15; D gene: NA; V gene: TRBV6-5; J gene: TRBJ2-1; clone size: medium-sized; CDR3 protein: CASSYSGVLYNEQFF; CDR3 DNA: TGTGCCAGCAGTTACTCCGGGGTCCTCTACAATGAGCAGTTCTTC
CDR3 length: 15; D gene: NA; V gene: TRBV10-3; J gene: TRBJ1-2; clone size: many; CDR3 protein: CAISESRQLYGGYTF; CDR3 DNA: TGTGCCATCAGTGAGTCGCGACAGCTTTACGGAGGCTACACCTTC
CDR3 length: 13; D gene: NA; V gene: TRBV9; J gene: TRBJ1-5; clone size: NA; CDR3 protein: CASSVAGHQPQHF; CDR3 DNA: TGTGCCAGCAGCGTAGCAGGGCATCAGCCCCAGCATTTT
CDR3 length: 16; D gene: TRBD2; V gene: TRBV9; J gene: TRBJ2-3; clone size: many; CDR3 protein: CASSVGAGRAEDTQYF; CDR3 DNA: TGTGCCAGCAGCGTAGGTGCCGGGAGGGCCGAAGATACGCAGTATTTT
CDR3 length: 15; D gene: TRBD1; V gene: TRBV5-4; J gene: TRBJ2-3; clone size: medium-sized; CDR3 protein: CASSAPDRAADTQYF; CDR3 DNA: TGTGCCAGCAGCGCGCCGGACAGGGCGGCAGATACGCAGTATTTT
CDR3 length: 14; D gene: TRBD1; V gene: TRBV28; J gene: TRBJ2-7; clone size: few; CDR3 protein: CASRRDRGPYEQYF; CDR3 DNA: TGTGCCAGTAGGAGGGACAGGGGACCCTACGAGCAGTACTTC
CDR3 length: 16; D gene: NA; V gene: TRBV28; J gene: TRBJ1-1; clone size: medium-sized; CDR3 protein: CASSPRERVMNTEAFF; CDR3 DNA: TGTGCCAGCAGTCCCAGGGAAAGGGTTATGAACACTGAAGCTTTCTTT
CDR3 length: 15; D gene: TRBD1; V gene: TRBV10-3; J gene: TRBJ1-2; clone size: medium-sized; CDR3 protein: CAISAGTGTNYGYTF; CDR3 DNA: TGTGCCATCAGTGCCGGGACAGGCACTAACTATGGCTACACCTTC
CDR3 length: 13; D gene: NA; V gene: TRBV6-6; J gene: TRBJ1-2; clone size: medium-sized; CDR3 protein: CASSYGGDYGYTF; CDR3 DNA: TGTGCCAGCAGTTACGGGGGCGACTATGGCTACACCTTC